A selection of T cell receptor beta chains follows, all from one sample in a study of T cell repertoires in cytomegalovirus infection. TCRdb called the reads again in MiXCR, with one record for every CDR3 protein. The repertoire holds roughly 320,000 distinct CDR3 sequences, with about a tenth as singletons. The specimen sequenced was PBMCs. Source of these receptors: a human donor in good health (CMV status not recorded). Some clones in this sample may be carry-over from other donors' samples. CDR3s include the opening cysteine and the closing phenylalanine or tryptophan. Fields, in order: J gene, D gene, clone size, V gene, CDR3 protein, CDR3 DNA. D genes are given only for firm matches. Size is stated for part of the rows, as once, few or many counts, or as a class when the clone is expanded.

J gene: TRBJ1-2
D gene: NA
clone size: many
V gene: TRBV7-2
CDR3 protein: CASTERQAPRYGYTF
CDR3 DNA: TGTGCCAGCACCGAACGACAGGCCCCCCGCTATGGCTACACCTTC

J gene: TRBJ2-6
D gene: NA
clone size: many
V gene: TRBV28
CDR3 protein: CASSLGGQTSGANVLTF
CDR3 DNA: TGTGCCAGCAGTTTGGGGGGACAGACCTCTGGGGCCAACGTCCTGACTTTC

J gene: TRBJ2-1
D gene: TRBD2
clone size: NA
V gene: TRBV27
CDR3 protein: CASRGLAGESSYNEQFF
CDR3 DNA: TGTGCCAGCAGGGGACTAGCGGGGGAAAGCTCCTACAATGAGCAGTTCTTC

J gene: TRBJ2-5
D gene: TRBD2
clone size: many
V gene: TRBV27
CDR3 protein: CASRPSGLAGDETQYF
CDR3 DNA: TGTGCCAGCAGGCCCTCGGGACTAGCGGGGGACGAGACCCAGTACTTC

J gene: TRBJ1-5
D gene: NA
clone size: many
V gene: TRBV12-3/TRBV12-4
CDR3 protein: CASSYGSYQPQHF
CDR3 DNA: TGTGCCAGCAGTTACGGCAGTTATCAGCCCCAGCATTTT

J gene: TRBJ1-2
D gene: TRBD1
clone size: many
V gene: TRBV20-1
CDR3 protein: CSASDMRHRDRNYGYTF
CDR3 DNA: TGCAGTGCTAGCGACATGAGACACCGGGACAGGAACTATGGCTACACCTTC

J gene: TRBJ2-2
D gene: NA
clone size: many
V gene: TRBV11-2
CDR3 protein: CASSPYREVTGELFF
CDR3 DNA: TGTGCCAGCAGCCCTTACAGGGAGGTTACCGGGGAGCTGTTTTTT

J gene: TRBJ1-2
D gene: NA
clone size: many
V gene: TRBV7-8
CDR3 protein: CASSLDEHASNYGYTF
CDR3 DNA: TGTGCCAGCAGCTTAGATGAACACGCCTCTAACTATGGCTACACCTTC

J gene: TRBJ2-5
D gene: TRBD2
clone size: few
V gene: TRBV29-1
CDR3 protein: CSVEGLAGGITQYF
CDR3 DNA: TGCAGCGTTGAGGGACTAGCGGGGGGGATTACCCAGTACTTC

J gene: TRBJ2-5
D gene: NA
clone size: many
V gene: TRBV7-3
CDR3 protein: CASSRTTQETQYF
CDR3 DNA: TGTGCCAGCAGCCGGACTACCCAAGAGACCCAGTACTTC

J gene: TRBJ1-1
D gene: NA
clone size: many
V gene: TRBV20-1
CDR3 protein: CSARAGGGGITEAFF
CDR3 DNA: TGCAGTGCTAGAGCGGGGGGCGGGGGAATTACTGAAGCTTTCTTT

J gene: TRBJ1-1
D gene: NA
clone size: many
V gene: TRBV27
CDR3 protein: CASSPGFSNTEAFF
CDR3 DNA: TGTGCCAGCAGCCCAGGGTTTTCGAACACTGAAGCTTTCTTT

J gene: TRBJ1-4
D gene: TRBD1
clone size: many
V gene: TRBV7-2
CDR3 protein: CASSQGGTGAEKLFF
CDR3 DNA: TGTGCCAGCAGCCAGGGCGGGACAGGGGCTGAAAAACTGTTTTTT

J gene: TRBJ1-1
D gene: NA
clone size: many
V gene: TRBV20-1
CDR3 protein: CSAYDLRTSSTEAFF
CDR3 DNA: TGCAGTGCTTACGACCTCCGGACATCCTCCACTGAAGCTTTCTTT

J gene: TRBJ2-1
D gene: NA
clone size: many
V gene: TRBV10-2
CDR3 protein: CASSGNTRTGQFF
CDR3 DNA: TGCGCCAGCAGTGGGAATACTAGAACCGGGCAGTTCTTC

J gene: TRBJ2-2
D gene: NA
clone size: NA
V gene: TRBV5-1
CDR3 protein: CASSLNGDKAAGELFF
CDR3 DNA: TGCGCCAGCAGCTTGAACGGGGATAAGGCGGCCGGGGAGCTGTTTTTT

J gene: TRBJ2-7
D gene: NA
clone size: many
V gene: TRBV12-5
CDR3 protein: CASGFTGKTYEQYF
CDR3 DNA: TGTGCTAGTGGTTTCACAGGAAAAACCTACGAGCAGTACTTC

J gene: TRBJ1-5
D gene: TRBD1
clone size: many
V gene: TRBV2
CDR3 protein: CASSEDRGGGQPQHF
CDR3 DNA: TGTGCCAGCAGTGAAGACAGGGGAGGAGGTCAGCCCCAGCATTTT